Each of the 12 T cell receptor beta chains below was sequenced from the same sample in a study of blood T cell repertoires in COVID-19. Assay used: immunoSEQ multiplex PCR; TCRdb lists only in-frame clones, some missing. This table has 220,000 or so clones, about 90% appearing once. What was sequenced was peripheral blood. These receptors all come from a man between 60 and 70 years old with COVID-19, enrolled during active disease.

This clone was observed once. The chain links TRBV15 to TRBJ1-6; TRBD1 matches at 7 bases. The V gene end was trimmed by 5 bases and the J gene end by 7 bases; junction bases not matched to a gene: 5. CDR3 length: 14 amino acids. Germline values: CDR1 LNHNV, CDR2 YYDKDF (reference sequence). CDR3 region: CATSEGAGNSPLHF. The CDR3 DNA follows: TGTGCCACCAGCGAGGGGGCAGGAAATTCACCCCTCCACTTT.

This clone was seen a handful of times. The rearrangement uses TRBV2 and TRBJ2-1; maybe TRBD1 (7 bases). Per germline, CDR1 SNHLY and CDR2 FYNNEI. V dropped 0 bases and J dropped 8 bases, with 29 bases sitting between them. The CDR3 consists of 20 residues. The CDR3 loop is CASSEASTGSWRDWFDEQFF. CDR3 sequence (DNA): TGTGCCAGCAGTGAAGCTTCGACAGGGTCATGGCGGGATTGGTTCGATGAGCAGTTCTTC.

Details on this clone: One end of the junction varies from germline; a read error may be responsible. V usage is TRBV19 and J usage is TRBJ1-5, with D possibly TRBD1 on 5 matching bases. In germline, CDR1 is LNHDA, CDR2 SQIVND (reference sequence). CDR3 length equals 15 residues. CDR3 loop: CASSLDSYSNQPQHF. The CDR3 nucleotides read TGTGCCAGTAGTTTAGACAGTTATAGCAATCAGCCCCAGCATTTT. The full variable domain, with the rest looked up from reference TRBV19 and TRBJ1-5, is DGGITQSPKYLFRKEGQNVTLSCEQNLNHDAMYWYRQDPGQGLRLIYYSQIVNDFQKGDIAEGYSVSREKKESFPLTVTSAQKNPTAFYLCASSLDSYSNQPQHFGDGTRLSIL.

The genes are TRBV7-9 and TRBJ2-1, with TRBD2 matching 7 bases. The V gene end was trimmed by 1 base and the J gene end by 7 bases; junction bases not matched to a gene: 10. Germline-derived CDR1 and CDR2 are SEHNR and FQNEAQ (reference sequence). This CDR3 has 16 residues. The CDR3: CASSLVAGAIGNEQFF. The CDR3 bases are TGTGCCAGCAGCTTAGTCGCGGGAGCCATTGGGAATGAGCAGTTCTTC.

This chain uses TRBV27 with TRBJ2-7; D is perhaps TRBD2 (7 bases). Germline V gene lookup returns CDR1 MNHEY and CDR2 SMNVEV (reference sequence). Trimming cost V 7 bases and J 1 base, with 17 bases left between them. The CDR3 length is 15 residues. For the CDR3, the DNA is TGTGCCAGCATCCGGTGGGGGGGCGCGTCCTACGAGCAGTACTTC. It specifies CASIRWGGASYEQYF.

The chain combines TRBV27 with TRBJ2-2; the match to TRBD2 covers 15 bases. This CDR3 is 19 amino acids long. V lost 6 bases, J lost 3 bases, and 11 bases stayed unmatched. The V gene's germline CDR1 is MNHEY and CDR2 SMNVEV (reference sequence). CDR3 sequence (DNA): TGTGCCAGCAGCCTCCGGGGACTAGCGGGAGGAAAGGACACCGGGGAGCTGTTTTTT. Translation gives CASSLRGLAGGKDTGELFF.

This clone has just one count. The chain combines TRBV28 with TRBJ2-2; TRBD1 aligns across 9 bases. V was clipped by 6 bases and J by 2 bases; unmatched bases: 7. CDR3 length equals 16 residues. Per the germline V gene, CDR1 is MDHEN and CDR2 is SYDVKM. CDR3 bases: TGTGCCAGCAGGAGGGGACAGGGAAGCAACACCGGGGAGCTGTTTTTT. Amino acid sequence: CASRRGQGSNTGELFF.

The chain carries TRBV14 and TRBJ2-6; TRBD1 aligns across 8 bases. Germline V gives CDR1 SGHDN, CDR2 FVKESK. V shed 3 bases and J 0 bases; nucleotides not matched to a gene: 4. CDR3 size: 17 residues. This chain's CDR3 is CASSQRQGRSGANVLTF. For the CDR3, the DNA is TGTGCCAGCAGCCAGAGACAGGGGCGCTCTGGGGCCAACGTCCTGACTTTC.

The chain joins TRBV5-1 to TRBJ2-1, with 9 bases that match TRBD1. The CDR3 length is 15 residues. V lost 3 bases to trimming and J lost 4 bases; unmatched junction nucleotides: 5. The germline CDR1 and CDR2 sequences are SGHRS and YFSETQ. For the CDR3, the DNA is TGCGCCAGCAGCTCGCCGGACAGGGGATACAATGAGCAGTTCTTC. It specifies CASSSPDRGYNEQFF.

DNA for the CDR3: TGTGCCAGCAGTTACTCGGCGGTTTTGGAGACCCAGTACTTC. This gives the protein CASSYSAVLETQYF. The chain links TRBV6-2 or TRBV6-3 to TRBJ2-5; D remains ambiguous. The CDR3 spans 14 residues. Trimming removed 0 bases from V and 5 bases from J, with 10 bases in between. CDR1 and CDR2 (germline): MNHEY, SVGEGT.

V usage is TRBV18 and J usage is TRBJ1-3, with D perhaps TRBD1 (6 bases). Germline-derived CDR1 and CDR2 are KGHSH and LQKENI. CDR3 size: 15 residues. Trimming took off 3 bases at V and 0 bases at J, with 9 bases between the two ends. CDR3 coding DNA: TGTGCCAGCTCACCCTGGACAGTCTCTGGAAACACCATATATTTT. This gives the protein CASSPWTVSGNTIYF.

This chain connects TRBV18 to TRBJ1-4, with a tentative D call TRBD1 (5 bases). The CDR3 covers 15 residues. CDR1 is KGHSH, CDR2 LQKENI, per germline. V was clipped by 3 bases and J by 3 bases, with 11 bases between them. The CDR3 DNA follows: TGTGCCAGCTCACCGGAGGGGATTGCTAATGAAAAACTGTTTTTT. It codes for CASSPEGIANEKLFF.